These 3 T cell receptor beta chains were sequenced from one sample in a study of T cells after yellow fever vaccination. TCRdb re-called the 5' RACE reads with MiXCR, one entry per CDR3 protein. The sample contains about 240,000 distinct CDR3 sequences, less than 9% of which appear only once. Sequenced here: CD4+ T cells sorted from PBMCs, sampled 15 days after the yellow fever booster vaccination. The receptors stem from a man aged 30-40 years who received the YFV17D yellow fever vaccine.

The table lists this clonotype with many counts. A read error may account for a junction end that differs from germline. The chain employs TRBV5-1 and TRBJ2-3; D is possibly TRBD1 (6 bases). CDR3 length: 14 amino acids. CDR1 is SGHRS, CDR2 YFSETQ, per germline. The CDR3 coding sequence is TGTGCCAGCAGCCCCGGACAGCCGACAGATACGCAGTATTTT. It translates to CASSPGQPTDTQYF.

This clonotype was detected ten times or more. The CDR3 nucleotides read TGCGCCAGCAGCCCGGGCATACTCTATGGCTACACCTTC. Amino acid sequence: CASSPGILYGYTF. This chain uses TRBV5-1 with TRBJ1-2, with D uncertain. CDR3 length: 13 residues. Looked up from germline, CDR1 is SGHRS and CDR2 is YFSETQ. V dropped 4 bases and J dropped 4 bases, with 11 bases sitting between them.

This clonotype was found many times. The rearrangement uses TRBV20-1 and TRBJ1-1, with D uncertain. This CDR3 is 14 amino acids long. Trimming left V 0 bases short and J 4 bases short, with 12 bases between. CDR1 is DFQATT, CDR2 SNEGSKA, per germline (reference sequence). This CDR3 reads CSARDHPSGTEAFF. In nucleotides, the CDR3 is TGCAGTGCTAGAGATCACCCCTCGGGCACTGAAGCTTTCTTT.